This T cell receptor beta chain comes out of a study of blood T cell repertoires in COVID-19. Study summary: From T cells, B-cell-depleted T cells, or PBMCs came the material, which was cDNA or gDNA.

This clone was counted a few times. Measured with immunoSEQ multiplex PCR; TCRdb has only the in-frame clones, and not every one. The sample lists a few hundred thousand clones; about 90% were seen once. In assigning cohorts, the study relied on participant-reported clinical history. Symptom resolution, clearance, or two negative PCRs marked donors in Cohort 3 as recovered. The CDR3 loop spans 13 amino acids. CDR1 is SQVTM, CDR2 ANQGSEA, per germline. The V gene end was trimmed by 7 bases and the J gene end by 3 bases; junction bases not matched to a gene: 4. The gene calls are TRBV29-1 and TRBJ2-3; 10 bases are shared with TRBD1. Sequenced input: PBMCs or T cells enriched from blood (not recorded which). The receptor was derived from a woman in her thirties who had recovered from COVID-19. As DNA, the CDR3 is TGCAGCGCTTCGGACAGGGGGACAGATACGCAGTATTTT. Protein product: CSASDRGTDTQYF.